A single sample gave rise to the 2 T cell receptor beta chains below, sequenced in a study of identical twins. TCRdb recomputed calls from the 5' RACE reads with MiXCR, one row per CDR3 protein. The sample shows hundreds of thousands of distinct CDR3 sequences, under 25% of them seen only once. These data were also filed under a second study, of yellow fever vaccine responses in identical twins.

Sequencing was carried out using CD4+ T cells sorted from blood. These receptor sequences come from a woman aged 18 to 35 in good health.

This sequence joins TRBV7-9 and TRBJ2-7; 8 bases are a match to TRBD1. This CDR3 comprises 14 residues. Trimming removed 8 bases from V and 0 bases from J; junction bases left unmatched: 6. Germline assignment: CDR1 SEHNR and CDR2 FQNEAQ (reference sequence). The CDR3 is CASLPGGSSYEQYF. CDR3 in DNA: TGTGCCAGCCTTCCAGGGGGCTCCTCCTACGAGCAGTACTTC.

The CDR3 DNA is TGTGCCAGCAGCTCCCTGAGCGACTACGAGCAGTACTTC. Protein sequence: CASSSLSDYEQYF. This sequence joins TRBV11-2 and TRBJ2-7; D call uncertain. V was shortened by 4 bases and J by 3 bases, with 10 bases between the two germline ends. The CDR3 spans 13 residues. CDR1 is SGHAT, CDR2 FQNNGV, per germline.